The following is a TCR beta chain sequence with its context. Its specificity is not known. V lost 1 base and J 1 base, leaving 8 bases between the germline ends. Germline V gene data show CDR1 as SSHAT and CDR2 as FNYEAQ (reference sequence). The CDR3 has 15 residues. This sample is part of a study of shared clonotypes between healthy human individuals. Over several immunoSEQ plates, each subset's genomic DNA was distributed in even portions. Only in-frame clones appear in the TCRdb table, and some are missing; sequencing was by immunoSEQ multiplex PCR. Among over a million clones listed, approximately 98.5% were seen once. Study results and caveats: In this cohort, only blood was sampled, and tissue repertoires likely differ.

The receptor was isolated from a man aged 25-40 years in good health. The V and J genes are TRBV7-7 and TRBJ2-1; D is unresolved. Specimen: naive CD4+ T cells sorted from blood. Subset noted: CD45RA+ positively selected. CDR3 sequence: CASSLDLGSYNEQFF. The CDR3 coding sequence is TGTGCCAGCAGCTTAGATTTGGGATCCTACAATGAGCAGTTCTTC.